This is a list of T cell receptor beta chains from one sample in a study of blood T cell repertoires in COVID-19. Repertoires were generated with immunoSEQ multiplex PCR, while TCRdb's copy carries only in-frame clones and drops some. The table lists about 40,000 clones, 86% of them singletons. Sequences were obtained from peripheral blood. These receptors all stem from a man in his forties with active COVID-19. Both conserved end residues are part of each CDR3. A D gene is named only where the DNA matches it firmly. Rows may omit the clone size; those that give it use once, few, many or a size class.

J gene | V gene | D gene | clone size | CDR3 protein | CDR3 DNA
TRBJ1-2 | TRBV19 | - | - | CASNIGYYGYTF | TGTGCCAGTAACATTGGCTACTATGGCTACACCTTC
TRBJ2-1 | TRBV5-6 | TRBD1 | once | CASSLAGTGLNNEQFF | TGTGCCAGCAGCTTGGCCGGGACAGGGCTAAACAATGAGCAGTTCTTC
TRBJ2-7 | TRBV28 | TRBD2 | - | CASSLAGGTYEQYF | TGTGCCAGCAGCCTAGCGGGTGGTACCTACGAGCAGTACTTC
TRBJ1-6 | TRBV30 | TRBD1 | once | CAWSVEGALNSPLHF | TGTGCCTGGAGTGTAGAGGGGGCCCTCAATTCACCCCTCCACTTT
TRBJ2-7 | TRBV9 | - | - | CASSATGNYEQYF | TGTGCCAGCAGCGCAACGGGAAACTACGAGCAGTACTTC
TRBJ1-5 | TRBV19 | - | - | CASSPGPYSNQPQHF | TGTGCCAGTAGTCCAGGGCCCTATAGCAATCAGCCCCAGCATTTT
TRBJ2-7 | TRBV7-9 | - | medium-sized | CASSLDRTEQYF | TGTGCCAGCAGCTTAGACCGGACAGAGCAGTACTTC
TRBJ1-3 | TRBV12-3/TRBV12-4 | - | - | CASSLGGTIYF | TGTGCCAGCAGCCTGGGGGGTACCATATATTTT
TRBJ2-1 | TRBV20-1 | - | - | CSASPIPNNEQFF | TGCAGTGCTAGTCCCATTCCTAACAATGAGCAGTTCTTC
TRBJ2-3 | TRBV5-5 | - | - | CASSLSTDTQYF | TGTGCCAGCAGCCTAAGCACAGATACGCAGTATTTT
TRBJ2-3 | TRBV5-1 | TRBD2 | - | CASSPQTTGGDTQYF | TGCGCCAGCAGCCCACAGACTACTGGGGGGGACACGCAGTATTTT
TRBJ2-7 | TRBV27 | - | - | CASREVGWEPGQEQYF | TGTGCCAGCAGAGAGGTGGGGTGGGAGCCAGGTCAGGAGCAGTACTTC
TRBJ2-5 | TRBV2 | TRBD1 | - | CASSPGTGVETQYF | TGTGCCAGCAGTCCCGGGACAGGGGTGGAGACCCAGTACTTC
TRBJ1-5 | TRBV5-1 | TRBD1 | - | CASSLTTGGRQPQHF | TGCGCCAGCAGCTTAACAACAGGGGGCCGGCAGCCCCAGCATTTT
TRBJ1-6 | TRBV6-5 | - | - | CATQGRSRVDSPLHF | TGTGCCACCCAGGGTAGGAGCAGGGTAGATTCACCCCTCCACTTT
TRBJ1-3 | TRBV30 | - | few | CAWSPTDSRTLSSGNTIYF | TGTGCCTGGAGTCCAACGGACTCCCGAACTCTTAGCTCTGGAAACACCATATATTTT
TRBJ2-5 | TRBV5-1 | - | - | CASSLVFGVETQYF | TGCGCCAGCAGCTTGGTTTTCGGGGTTGAGACCCAGTACTTC
TRBJ2-1 | TRBV19 | - | - | CASVGVYNEQFF | TGTGCCAGTGTGGGCGTCTACAATGAGCAGTTCTTC
TRBJ2-7 | TRBV6-1 | - | - | CASSEGGESGQYF | TGTGCCAGCAGTGAAGGGGGGGAGTCTGGGCAGTACTTC
TRBJ2-3 | TRBV19 | TRBD1 | - | CASSIGSGGSVTDTQYF | TGTGCCAGTAGTATAGGGTCAGGGGGAAGTGTGACAGATACGCAGTATTTT
TRBJ2-1 | TRBV21-1 | - | - | CASSKRLAVLGEQFF | TGTGCCAGCAGCAAAAGGCTAGCGGTACTTGGTGAGCAGTTCTTC
TRBJ1-2 | TRBV27 | - | - | CASSLLAGDGYTF | TGTGCCAGCAGTTTACTGGCAGGGGATGGCTACACCTTC
TRBJ1-1 | TRBV20-1 | - | few | CSAPSVTEAFF | TGCAGTGCTCCCTCGGTCACTGAAGCTTTCTTT
TRBJ1-1 | TRBV29-1 | TRBD1 | - | CSVTTGQWNTEAFF | TGCAGCGTTACCACGGGACAGTGGAACACTGAAGCTTTCTTT
TRBJ2-1 | TRBV24-1 | TRBD1 | - | CATSDNTGTGALSNEQFF | TGTGCCACCAGTGACAACACCGGGACAGGGGCCCTTTCCAATGAGCAGTTCTTC
TRBJ1-2 | TRBV15 | TRBD1 | - | CATSRDGGQIYGYTF | TGTGCCACCAGCAGAGATGGGGGACAGATCTATGGCTACACCTTC
TRBJ1-3 | TRBV19 | - | - | CASSPGNEGNTIYF | TGTGCCAGTAGTCCGGGTAATGAAGGAAACACCATATATTTT
TRBJ2-2 | TRBV5-1 | - | once | CASSLSQGRLQREELFF | TGCGCCAGCAGCTTGTCGCAGGGGAGACTGCAGCGCGAGGAGCTGTTTTTT
TRBJ2-4 | TRBV19 | - | - | CASRQGGSDIQYF | TGTGCCAGTAGGCAGGGCGGATCGGACATTCAGTACTTC
TRBJ2-7 | TRBV18 | - | - | CASSPMTGRGSYEQYF | TGTGCCAGCTCACCCATGACAGGACGGGGATCCTACGAGCAGTACTTC
TRBJ1-6 | TRBV5-4 | - | - | CASTITGNNSPLHF | TGTGCCAGCACCATAACAGGGAATAATTCACCCCTCCACTTT
TRBJ2-7 | TRBV7-8 | - | - | CASSLSSGYEQYF | TGTGCCAGCAGCTTAAGTAGCGGCTACGAGCAGTACTTC
TRBJ2-5 | TRBV7-9 | TRBD2 | - | CASSPLGSGRAEETQYF | TGTGCCAGCAGCCCCCTAGGTAGCGGGAGGGCCGAAGAGACCCAGTACTTC
TRBJ2-3 | TRBV7-9 | TRBD2 | few | CASSPGDYHPTDTQYF | TGTGCCAGCAGCCCCGGGGACTACCACCCCACAGATACGCAGTATTTT
TRBJ2-2 | TRBV28 | TRBD2 | - | CASSFNVGRAGELFF | TGTGCCAGCAGTTTTAATGTAGGGAGGGCCGGGGAGCTGTTTTTT
TRBJ2-3 | TRBV6-4 | - | - | CASSDRGARTDTQYF | TGTGCCAGCAGTGACCGGGGGGCGCGGACAGATACGCAGTATTTT
TRBJ1-2 | TRBV13 | TRBD1 | once | CASSSRQGRYYGYTF | TGTGCCAGCAGCTCCCGACAGGGGAGATACTATGGCTACACCTTC
TRBJ2-7 | TRBV6-2/TRBV6-3 | TRBD2 | - | CASSFIAGVGEQYF | TGTGCCAGCAGTTTTATAGCGGGAGTGGGGGAGCAGTACTTC
TRBJ2-1 | TRBV19 | - | - | CASSISRRDYNEQFF | TGTGCCAGTAGTATATCGCGCAGGGACTACAATGAGCAGTTCTTC
TRBJ1-1 | TRBV28 | - | large | CASSHTGLGEAFF | TGTGCCAGCAGTCACACAGGGCTAGGAGAAGCTTTCTTT
TRBJ1-1 | TRBV6-5 | TRBD1 | - | CASSYGQGWDTEAFF | TGTGCCAGCAGTTACGGACAGGGATGGGACACTGAAGCTTTCTTT
TRBJ2-7 | TRBV19 | TRBD1 | - | CASSMDRARNEQYF | TGTGCCAGTAGTATGGACAGGGCCAGAAACGAGCAGTACTTC
TRBJ2-1 | TRBV5-4 | - | - | CASSFTVSNEQFF | TGTGCCAGCAGCTTTACAGTCAGTAATGAGCAGTTCTTC
TRBJ2-5 | TRBV10-2 | TRBD2 | - | CASSGLAGGGQETQYF | TGCGCCAGCTCGGGACTAGCGGGTGGGGGACAAGAGACCCAGTACTTC
TRBJ1-1 | TRBV28 | TRBD1 | - | CASSLQGAGTEAFF | TGTGCCAGCAGTTTACAGGGGGCCGGAACTGAAGCTTTCTTT
TRBJ2-5 | TRBV10-1 | TRBD1 | - | CASNDRVQETQYF | TGCGCCAGCAACGACAGGGTCCAAGAGACCCAGTACTTC
TRBJ1-2 | TRBV4-1 | - | few | CASSQGLGQRSSYGYTF | TGCGCCAGCAGCCAAGGGCTGGGGCAGCGAAGTTCCTATGGCTACACCTTC
TRBJ2-3 | TRBV9 | TRBD2 | - | CASSPQAGVVYTQYF | TGTGCCAGCAGCCCGCAAGCGGGAGTAGTGTATACGCAGTATTTT
TRBJ2-1 | TRBV5-1 | TRBD1 | - | CASSPGQGVSFNYNEQFF | TGCGCCAGCAGCCCGGGACAGGGAGTGAGTTTCAACTACAATGAGCAGTTCTTC
TRBJ2-7 | TRBV11-2 | - | - | CASSPWRHLIYEQYF | TGTGCCAGCAGCCCGTGGAGGCACTTAATTTACGAGCAGTACTTC
TRBJ2-7 | TRBV5-1 | - | few | CASSLELYYHEQYF | TGCGCCAGCAGCTTGGAACTATACTATCACGAGCAGTACTTC
TRBJ1-2 | TRBV5-1 | TRBD1 | - | CASSGTGEIYGYTF | TGCGCCAGCAGCGGGACAGGGGAGATCTATGGCTACACCTTC
TRBJ2-2 | TRBV6-1 | - | - | CASSEFPWPLQNRVNTGELFF | TGTGCCAGCAGTGAATTTCCATGGCCCCTCCAGAACAGGGTCAACACCGGGGAGCTGTTTTTT
TRBJ2-3 | TRBV19 | - | few | CASTLHGTQYF | TGTGCCAGTACCCTGCACGGTACGCAGTATTTT
TRBJ2-2 | TRBV5-1 | - | - | CASSFLPETNTGELFF | TGCGCCAGCAGCTTCCTACCGGAGACGAACACCGGGGAGCTGTTTTTT
TRBJ2-1 | TRBV30 | TRBD2 | once | CAWTFGAGEQFF | TGTGCCTGGACCTTTGGAGCGGGAGAGCAGTTCTTC
TRBJ2-2 | TRBV9 | - | - | CASSVRAGSNTGELFF | TGTGCCAGCAGCGTACGGGCGGGGTCGAACACCGGGGAGCTGTTTTTT